A single sample gave rise to the 9 T cell receptor beta chains below, sequenced in a study of early stage breast cancer tumors. The method was immunoSEQ multiplex PCR; TCRdb's version includes in-frame clones alone and lacks a portion of them. The sample carries around 78,000 clones, approximately 79% recorded once. The sequenced material came from blood. These receptors were obtained from a person aged 55 to 75 with breast cancer.

The V call is TRBV7-2, the J call TRBJ2-5; either TRBD1 or TRBD2 may fit D (6 bases each). Trimming stripped 4 bases from V and 4 bases from J, with 16 bases between. There are 15 residues in the CDR3. Germline CDR1 and CDR2: SGHTA and FQGNSA. CDR3: CASSSGVGGTETQYF. Here the CDR3 DNA reads TGTGCCAGCAGCTCCGGGGTAGGGGGGACAGAGACCCAGTACTTC.

This chain links TRBV5-1 with TRBJ2-1, with D tentatively TRBD1 or TRBD2 (5 bases each). Trimming took 4 bases from V and 8 from J, leaving 10 bases between them. Germline CDR1 SGHRS, CDR2 YFSETQ. The CDR3 loop spans 12 amino acids. CDR3 in amino acids: CASSPTGHEQFF. The CDR3 DNA is TGCGCCAGCAGCCCCACGGGACATGAGCAGTTCTTC.

The chain recombines TRBV9 with TRBJ1-2; 7 nucleotides match TRBD1. CDR3 size: 15 residues. V lost 3 bases to trimming and J lost 6 bases; unmatched junction nucleotides: 11. Looked up from germline, CDR1 is SGDLS and CDR2 is YYNGEE. CDR3 DNA: TGTGCCAGCAGCGCCAAAGACAGGGAGTGGCATGGCTACACCTTC. Amino acids: CASSAKDREWHGYTF. The whole variable domain, remainder taken from reference TRBV9 and TRBJ1-2, is DSGVTQTPKHLITATGQRVTLRCSPRSGDLSVYWYQQSLDQGLQFLIQYYNGEERAKGNILERFSAQQFPDLHSELNLSSLELGDSALYFCASSAKDREWHGYTFGSGTRLTVV.

A few counts support this clone. The gene calls are TRBV5-1 and TRBJ2-3, with TRBD1 matching over 9 bases. The V gene's germline CDR1 is SGHRS and CDR2 YFSETQ. The J segment lost 7 bases and the V segment lost 4 bases, leaving 7 bases of the junction unmatched. CDR3 length: 14 amino acids. This CDR3 reads CASSGGTGHNTQYF. The CDR3 nucleotides are TGCGCCAGCAGCGGGGGGACAGGGCATAATACGCAGTATTTT.

V is TRBV27 and J is TRBJ2-3; D unresolved. The CDR3 sequence is 13 residues long. Trimming left V 2 bases short and J 3 bases short, with 6 bases between. The germline V gene encodes CDR1 MNHEY and CDR2 SMNVEV (reference sequence). The CDR3 region has the DNA TGTGCCAGCAGTTTAGTCAGGACAGATACGCAGTATTTT. It codes for CASSLVRTDTQYF.

The rearrangement uses TRBV21-1 and TRBJ1-2. TRBV21-1 is a documented pseudogene. CDR3 length: 13 amino acids. The CDR3 spells CAKIRSRRHGYTF. The DNA of the CDR3 is TGTGCTAAAATACGGTCCAGGCGGCATGGCTACACCTTC.

This sequence joins TRBV6-5 and TRBJ1-1; 9 nucleotides agree with TRBD1. The ends lost 4 bases at V and 5 bases at J; junction bases unmatched: 5. The CDR3 has 14 residues. Per germline, CDR1 MNHEY and CDR2 SVGAGI. Here the CDR3 DNA reads TGTGCCAGCAGTTCACAGGGGGCTTGGACTGAAGCTTTCTTT. This gives the protein CASSSQGAWTEAFF.

The chain employs TRBV18 and TRBJ2-3; D may be TRBD2 (5 bases). Germline V lookup: CDR1 KGHSH, CDR2 LQKENI. The CDR3 extends over 12 amino acids. The ends were cut back, 6 bases at V and 10 bases at J, with 14 bases in the middle. The CDR3 DNA sequence: TGTGCCAGCTCCCGAGGACTGGTTCCGCAGTATTTT. Translated, it gives CASSRGLVPQYF.

This clone was observed a few times. The chain uses TRBV7-9 and TRBJ1-2; TRBD1 is a possible D gene (5 bases). Trimming took 5 bases from V and 4 from J, leaving 14 bases between them. CDR3 length: 14 residues. CDR1 and CDR2 (germline): SEHNR, FQNEAQ (reference sequence). The CDR3 DNA reads as TGTGCCAGCAGCCCTGGACATCCTGTCTATGGCTACACCTTC. This translates into CASSPGHPVYGYTF.